This T cell receptor (beta chain) is from a study of CD8+CD57+ T cells in acquired aplastic anemia (dated by TCRdb to the late 2010s). For context, the study as a whole: A mean of 3.2 ug of DNA, ranging from about 0.17 to 30 ug, was extracted from sorted CD4+ and CD8+ cells. CD8+CD57+ expansion was defined as a frequency above the mean frequency observed in healthy subjects. Overall study results and their limits: Although twenty-nine CD8+ CDR3 sequences were shared by patients and controls, these sequences appeared highly expressed in patients and within the immunodominant clones of patients. Between patients and healthy controls, no significant difference in CD8+ Simpson's diversity was found (P=0.060).

The sample holds a few counts of this clonotype. The target of this receptor is not known. Base qualities are missing; no much larger clone stands one base away. TCR beta VDJ combination and CDR3 sequence profiling used genomic DNA as the template. An Illumina HiSeq 2000 was used for TCR repertoire sequencing. On the study's bioinformatics: Repertoires were assessed using TRBV/TRBJ rearrangement plots, CDR3 size and DJ length profiles, and Simpson's diversity index. Whichever DNA sequence was most abundant in the deep sequencing data was defined as the immunodominant clone. CDR3 amino acid sequences were checked for sharing between subjects and were compared against published repertoires and the VDJdb database. Using fastp trimming at Q25 and MiXCR clonotype assembly, TCRdb reanalyzed the public sequencing data and kept in-frame beta chains. Records with the same CDR3 protein are collapsed into one entry carrying the most frequent genes and DNA. These V and J calls are TCRdb output, not the study's own analysis. Within this sample are roughly 180,000 distinct CDR3 sequences, with about half of them counted one time only. The ten largest clonotypes hold about an eighth of the sample.

Expansion of CD8+CD57+ cells had been shown by flow cytometry in the patients chosen for sequencing. Severe acquired aplastic anemia was diagnosed in all patients according to International Study of Aplastic Anemia and Agranulocytosis and Camitta criteria. At the time blood was sampled, none of the patients had received any therapy. The study deep-sequenced TCR repertoires of sorted CD4+ and CD8+ blood T cells from severe aplastic anemia patients and healthy subjects. In the USA, patient enrollment took place under clinicaltrials.gov protocols 00001620, 01623167, 00001397, 00071045, 00081523 and 00961064. Ficoll-Paque density gradient centrifugation was used to isolate peripheral blood mononuclear cells. Before DNA was extracted, CD4+ and CD8+ T cells were sorted using either FACS or magnetic beads. CDR1 LNHNV and CDR2 YYDKDF are derived from the germline V gene (reference sequence). From cysteine to phenylalanine, the CDR3 is 16 amino acids long. The retained sequence is limited to the CDR3, 48 bases, with the frame set at the first base. V is trimmed back by 5 bases and J by 5 bases, and the junction contains 11 bases that no gene match accounts for.

The TCR was taken from a human donor with aplastic anemia. The sequence is built from TRBV15 and TRBJ2-1; 8 central nucleotides agree with TRBD2. Sequences were obtained from sorted CD4+, CD8+, or CD8+CD57+ T cells (not recorded which) from PBMCs. The DNA is TGTGCCACCAGCGGTCCATCGGGGGGGCCGAACAATGAGCAGTTCTTC. Its protein reads: CATSGPSGGPNNEQFF. The variable domain in full, with residues beyond the CDR3 obtained from the reference TRBV15 and TRBJ2-1 genes, is DAMVIQNPRYQVTQFGKPVTLSCSQTLNHNVMYWYQQKSSQAPKLLFHYYDKDFNNEADTPDNFQSRRPNTSFCFLDIRSPGLGDTAMYLCATSGPSGGPNNEQFFGPGTRLTVL.